These T cell receptor beta chains were read from a single sample in a study of blood T cell repertoires in COVID-19. Clones were sequenced by immunoSEQ multiplex PCR, and TCRdb holds only the in-frame ones, with some missing. Of 250,000 to 300,000 clones in the sample, about 88% were seen once. The source material was peripheral blood. The receptors here all came from a woman under 40 with COVID-19, enrolled during active disease. The CDR3 runs from the conserved cysteine through the conserved F or W. D genes are given only for firm matches. A row's size may be missing; if present it is once, few, many or a size class.

d_gene	len	j_gene	v_gene	abundance	CDR3aa	CDR3nt
NA	13	TRBJ2-7	TRBV6-5	NA	CASSTRVTHEQYF	TGTGCCAGCAGTACCCGGGTTACCCACGAGCAGTACTTC
NA	16	TRBJ2-7	TRBV5-1	NA	CASSPDWSRVAYEQYF	TGCGCCAGCAGCCCTGATTGGTCGCGGGTAGCCTACGAGCAGTACTTC
NA	14	TRBJ2-2	TRBV28	NA	CASSLSQGTGELFF	TGTGCCAGCAGTTTATCGCAGGGAACCGGGGAGCTGTTTTTT
NA	14	TRBJ2-5	TRBV6-5	once	CASSYGPGIETQYF	TGTGCCAGCAGTTACGGGCCTGGAATCGAGACCCAGTACTTC
NA	16	TRBJ2-3	TRBV5-6	NA	CASSLAGRSVADTQYF	TGTGCCAGCAGCTTGGCGGGGAGAAGCGTCGCAGATACGCAGTATTTT
TRBD2	17	TRBJ2-7	TRBV9	NA	CASSVSPLAGTSYEQYF	TGTGCCAGCAGCGTCAGCCCGCTAGCGGGTACTTCCTACGAGCAGTACTTC
NA	17	TRBJ1-4	TRBV28	NA	CASSSPKGVSTNEKLFF	TGTGCCAGCAGTTCCCCCAAGGGGGTCTCAACTAATGAAAAACTGTTTTTT
TRBD1	15	TRBJ1-2	TRBV5-8	NA	CASSLGTGRNYGYTF	TGTGCCAGCAGCTTGGGGACAGGGCGAAACTATGGCTACACCTTC
NA	13	TRBJ2-7	TRBV12-3/TRBV12-4	NA	CASSLLAVNEQYF	TGTGCCAGCAGCCTACTAGCCGTCAACGAGCAGTACTTC
NA	14	TRBJ1-5	TRBV2	NA	CASSGVDSSPPQHF	TGTGCCAGCAGTGGGGTGGATAGCTCTCCGCCCCAGCATTTT